Presented here are 11 T cell receptor beta chains from one specimen sequenced in a study of beta chain features in type 1 diabetes. Expressed TCRB transcripts were sequenced after all isolated RNA was converted to cDNA. The table came from immunoSEQ multiplex PCR; TCRdb's copy has only in-frame clones and leaves some out. This sample carries hundreds of thousands of clones, around 8% of them seen once, and the ten largest clones take 0.44%. Material for sequencing was central memory CD4+ T cells from blood. The receptors stem from a woman younger than 35 in good health.

Ten or more counts support this clone. V and J are TRBV7-9 and TRBJ2-7, with 8 bases lining up with TRBD1. This CDR3 has 16 residues. Germline-derived CDR1 and CDR2 are SEHNR and FQNEAQ (reference sequence). The V gene end was trimmed by 3 bases and the J gene end by 3 bases; junction bases not matched to a gene: 10. In DNA, the CDR3 is TGTGCCAGCAGCTTCGGAGCAGGGGGCACGTTCTACGAGCAGTACTTC. As protein: CASSFGAGGTFYEQYF. The whole variable domain, remainder taken from reference TRBV7-9 and TRBJ2-7, is DTGVSQNPRHKITKRGQNVTFRCDPISEHNRLYWYRQTLGQGPEFLTYFQNEAQLEKSRLLSDRFSAERPKGSFSTLEIQRTEQGDSAMYLCASSFGAGGTFYEQYFGPGTRLTVT.

This chain links TRBV10-3 with TRBJ2-7; D might be TRBD1 (6 bases). Germline loops: CDR1 ENHRY, CDR2 SYGVKD. The CDR3 is made up of 14 amino acids. Trimming removed 4 bases from V and 6 bases from J, with 16 bases in between. In DNA, the CDR3 is TGTGCCATCAGTGTCGGGGCGGAAGGGGGCGAGCAGTACTTC. Translating it yields CAISVGAEGGEQYF.

The table lists this clone with a few counts. CDR3 coding DNA: TGTGCCAGCAGCGTATCCCCCGTTAGGTACCAAGAGACCCAGTACTTC. Protein sequence: CASSVSPVRYQETQYF. The gene calls are TRBV9 and TRBJ2-5; D is unclear. This CDR3 spans 16 amino acids. V was clipped by 1 base and J by 0 bases, with 13 bases between them. The germline gives CDR1 SGDLS, CDR2 YYNGEE.

This clone came up a few times. The chain carries TRBV9 and TRBJ2-3; TRBD1 agrees at 7 bases. Germline V gene data show CDR1 as SGDLS and CDR2 as YYNGEE. This CDR3 is 17 amino acids long. V shed 0 bases and J 5 bases; nucleotides not matched to a gene: 12. The CDR3 DNA reads TGTGCCAGCAGCGTAGAAGGGGGCTCCTTACGAGGAGATACGCAGTATTTT. Protein sequence: CASSVEGGSLRGDTQYF. The full variable domain, completed using reference TRBV9 and TRBJ2-3, is DSGVTQTPKHLITATGQRVTLRCSPRSGDLSVYWYQQSLDQGLQFLIQYYNGEERAKGNILERFSAQQFPDLHSELNLSSLELGDSALYFCASSVEGGSLRGDTQYFGPGTRLTVL.

This clone was seen repeatedly, ten times or more. This sequence joins TRBV5-6 and TRBJ2-1; weak D call: TRBD2 (6 bases). With 4 bases removed from V and 6 bases from J, the gap between germline ends came to 14 bases. There are 14 residues in the CDR3. Germline V lookup: CDR1 SGHDT, CDR2 YYEEEE. CDR3 nucleotides: TGTGCCAGCAGCAAGACTAGTTTTCGCAATGAGCAGTTCTTC. It specifies CASSKTSFRNEQFF. Drawing the rest from reference TRBV5-6 and TRBJ2-1, the complete variable domain is DAGVTQSPTHLIKTRGQQVTLRCSPKSGHDTVSWYQQALGQGPQFIFQYYEEEERQRGNFPDRFSGHQFPNYSSELNVNALLLGDSALYLCASSKTSFRNEQFFGPGTRLTVL.

This rearrangement joins TRBV6-5 to TRBJ1-1; 7 bases align to TRBD1. V was clipped by 6 bases and J by 6 bases; unmatched bases: 10. CDR3 length equals 14 residues. CDR1 is MNHEY, CDR2 SVGAGI, per germline. The CDR3 protein is CASRKPTGRSEAFF. Here the CDR3 DNA reads TGTGCCAGCAGGAAGCCGACAGGGCGCTCTGAAGCTTTCTTT.

This clone was detected only a few times. This chain joins TRBV7-9 and TRBJ2-1; D gene uncertain. Germline values: CDR1 SEHNR, CDR2 FQNEAQ (reference sequence). The CDR3 contains 12 residues. Trimming took 4 bases from V and 7 from J, leaving 8 bases between them. CDR3 bases: TGTGCCAGCAGCTCGGGTTGGAATGAGCAGTTCTTC. Its translation is CASSSGWNEQFF.

V and J are TRBV7-2 and TRBJ2-5, with a tentative D call TRBD1 (6 bases). Germline CDR1 and CDR2: SGHTA and FQGNSA. Trimming cost V 6 bases and J 5 bases, with 13 bases left between them. This CDR3 spans 13 amino acids. CDR3 loop: CASRPGAWETQYF. DNA for the CDR3: TGTGCCAGCAGGCCAGGGGCGTGGGAGACCCAGTACTTC.

This clone came up a few times. The genes are TRBV5-4 and TRBJ2-5; TRBD2 matches at 8 bases. The CDR3 loop spans 14 amino acids. Germline-derived CDR1 and CDR2 are SGHNT and YYREEE (reference sequence). With 4 bases clipped from V and 3 bases from J, the junction kept 5 bases outside the gene matches. CDR3 nucleotides: TGTGCCAGCAGCCAACCGACTAGCGAAGAGACCCAGTACTTC. Protein product: CASSQPTSEETQYF. The whole variable domain, remainder taken from reference TRBV5-4 and TRBJ2-5, is ETGVTQSPTHLIKTRGQQVTLRCSSQSGHNTVSWYQQALGQGPQFIFQYYREEENGRGNFPPRFSGLQFPNYSSELNVNALELDDSALYLCASSQPTSEETQYFGPGTRLLVL.

Turning to this clone: Additional DNA sequences in this sample encode the identical CDR3. The V call is TRBV15, the J call TRBJ2-7; possibly TRBD1 for D (5 bases). The CDR3 is made up of 14 amino acids. CDR1 is LNHNV, CDR2 YYDKDF, per germline (reference sequence). Trimming took 1 base from V and 2 from J, leaving 9 bases between them. This CDR3 is CATSRGQRAYEQYF. CDR3 DNA: TGTGCCACCAGCAGAGGACAGAGAGCCTACGAGCAGTACTTC.

This clone was detected only a few times. The V call is TRBV18, the J call TRBJ2-1, with 7 positions matching TRBD2. CDR1 is KGHSH, CDR2 LQKENI, per germline. The CDR3 consists of 15 residues. The V and J ends lost 5 bases and 6 bases, in that order; junction bases with no gene match: 10. The DNA for the CDR3 is TGTGCCAGCTCAAGGGGCCCCGGCGGGAGCAATGAGCAGTTCTTC. Residues: CASSRGPGGSNEQFF.